The 26 T cell receptor beta chains in this list originate from one sample, sequenced in a study of blood T cell repertoires in COVID-19. Clones were read by immunoSEQ multiplex PCR, and TCRdb kept only the in-frame ones, dropping some. The table lists about 130,000 clones, around 89% of them singletons, with less than 4.5% in the top ten. Sequencing was done on a sample of peripheral blood. The receptors here all came from a man aged 55 to 69 with COVID-19, enrolled during active disease.

The CDR3 is CASSSGTGGLGSQYF. The CDR3 nucleotides read TGTGCCAGCAGCTCCGGGACAGGGGGGCTAGGATCGCAGTATTTT. This chain links TRBV7-2 with TRBJ2-3; 11 bases line up with TRBD1. CDR3 length: 15 amino acids. In germline, CDR1 is SGHTA, CDR2 FQGNSA. V lost 4 bases and J lost 10; bases outside the gene matches: 10.

The CDR3 loop is CASSLAQTGINYGYTF. CDR3 DNA: TGCGCCAGCAGCTTGGCTCAGACAGGGATTAACTATGGCTACACCTTC. The chain has TRBV5-1 and TRBJ1-2; 7 bases line up with TRBD1. The CDR3 has 16 residues. The germline gives CDR1 SGHRS, CDR2 YFSETQ. V lost 0 bases, J lost 1 base, and 6 bases stayed unmatched.

This chain uses TRBV5-1 with TRBJ2-7, with 9 bases identical to TRBD1. Germline values: CDR1 SGHRS, CDR2 YFSETQ. The CDR3 covers 14 residues. V was pared by 3 bases and J by 2 bases, with 3 bases of the junction left unmatched. The CDR3, as DNA: TGCGCCAGCAGCTCCGGGACAGGGACCTACGAGCAGTACTTC. Its translation is CASSSGTGTYEQYF.

The chain carries TRBV19 and TRBJ2-5, with 8 bases identical to TRBD1. CDR1 LNHDA and CDR2 SQIVND come from the germline V gene (reference sequence). CDR3 length equals 15 residues. V lost 2 bases, J lost 5 bases, and 7 bases stayed unmatched. This CDR3 reads CASSIRTGGRETQYF. For the CDR3, the DNA is TGTGCCAGTAGTATAAGAACAGGGGGTAGGGAGACCCAGTACTTC.

The chain combines TRBV5-1 with TRBJ1-5; 8 bases match TRBD1. The length of the CDR3 is 14 residues. Trimming removed 3 bases from V and 6 bases from J; junction bases left unmatched: 5. CDR1 and CDR2 from the germline V gene are SGHRS and YFSETQ. The CDR3 DNA reads TGCGCCAGCAGCTCGGGACAGGCGGGTCAGCCCCAGCATTTT. Translating gives CASSSGQAGQPQHF.

The chain uses TRBV6-6 and TRBJ2-7; 7 nucleotides line up with TRBD1. This CDR3 region has 19 residues. Germline values: CDR1 MNHNY, CDR2 SVGAGI (reference sequence). The V gene end was trimmed by 5 bases and the J gene end by 3 bases; junction bases not matched to a gene: 22. The CDR3 bases are TGTGCCAGCAGTCCGACCCACCGGGACAGAGGTGCCGTTGGCTACGAGCAGTACTTC. Protein sequence: CASSPTHRDRGAVGYEQYF.

This chain connects TRBV20-1 to TRBJ2-3, with a tentative D call TRBD1 (6 bases). The CDR3 is 13 residues long. The germline V and J ends were trimmed by 3 bases and 4 bases, with 11 bases remaining between them. Germline V gene lookup returns CDR1 DFQATT and CDR2 SNEGSKA (reference sequence). The CDR3, as DNA: TGCAGTGCTAGTACAGGGCCATCAGATACGCAGTATTTT. It encodes CSASTGPSDTQYF.

DNA of the CDR3: TGTGCCAGCAGTCCCTCCGGGACAGCTAACTATGGCTACACCTTC. Its protein is CASSPSGTANYGYTF. The genes are TRBV28 and TRBJ1-2, with 7 positions matching TRBD1. The CDR3 has 15 amino acids. Germline V gene sequence: CDR1 MDHEN, CDR2 SYDVKM. With 5 bases clipped from V and 0 bases from J, the junction kept 6 bases outside the gene matches.

The CDR3 sequence is CASSLAPGGHQPQHF. CDR3 bases: TGTGCCAGCAGCTTAGCCCCAGGGGGTCATCAGCCCCAGCATTTT. This chain links TRBV7-2 with TRBJ1-5, with 7 positions matching TRBD1. Trimming took 0 bases from V and 5 from J; bases not matched to a gene: 4. Germline CDR1 SGHTA, CDR2 FQGNSA. The CDR3 extends over 15 amino acids.

This sequence joins TRBV30 and TRBJ1-2; D is ambiguous. The CDR3 runs to 12 residues. Germline V gives CDR1 GTSNPN, CDR2 SVGIG (reference sequence). The V and J ends lost 3 bases and 5 bases respectively, with 10 bases between them. The CDR3 DNA reads as TGTGCCTGGAGGCCGGGAGAGTATGGCTACACCTTC. This gives the protein CAWRPGEYGYTF. The entire variable domain, with the rest obtained from reference TRBV30 and TRBJ1-2, is as follows: SQTIHQWPATLVQPVGSPLSLECTVEGTSNPNLYWYRQAAGRGLQLLFYSVGIGQISSEVPQNLSASRPQDRQFILSSKKLLLSDSGFYLCAWRPGEYGYTFGSGTRLTVV.

This clone was seen a handful of times. The chain employs TRBV19 and TRBJ2-3; 7 nucleotides line up with TRBD2. The ends lost 7 bases at V and 8 bases at J; junction bases unmatched: 15. CDR1 LNHDA and CDR2 SQIVND come from the germline V gene (reference sequence). CDR3 length: 15 residues. CDR3 nucleotides: TGTGCCAGTACGGGGAGCGGGTCACGCGGGGGTACGCAGTATTTT. Translated, it gives CASTGSGSRGGTQYF.

The chain uses TRBV7-9 and TRBJ1-1; D ambiguous. Germline V CDR1 and CDR2: SEHNR, FQNEAQ (reference sequence). The V gene lost 3 bases and the J gene lost 7 bases, with 12 bases spanning the gap. CDR3 length: 13 amino acids. CDR3 sequence reads: CASSFPEAVEAFF. For the CDR3, the DNA is TGTGCCAGCAGCTTCCCCGAGGCTGTTGAAGCTTTCTTT.

This chain connects TRBV7-6 to TRBJ1-6; D is unclear. The germline V gene encodes CDR1 SGHVS and CDR2 FNYEAQ. This CDR3 has 14 amino acids. V was cut by 2 bases and J by 7 bases, with 9 bases left in between. DNA for the CDR3: TGTGCCAGCAGCTTATATACGGGGAATTCACCCCTCCACTTT. Amino acid sequence: CASSLYTGNSPLHF. Looking up the rest from reference TRBV7-6 and TRBJ1-6 gives the full variable domain: GAGVSQSPRYKVTKRGQDVALRCDPISGHVSLYWYRQALGQGPEFLTYFNYEAQQDKSGLPNDRFSAERPEGSISTLTIQRTEQRDSAMYRCASSLYTGNSPLHFGNGTRLTVT.

The CDR3 spells CASSYTGQGNQPQHF. CDR3 bases: TGTGCCAGCAGTTACACAGGACAGGGTAATCAGCCCCAGCATTTT. The chain carries TRBV6-2 or TRBV6-3 and TRBJ1-5; 8 positions match TRBD1. Per germline, CDR1 MNHEY and CDR2 SVGEGT. Germline trimming cut 2 bases from V and 4 bases from J; bases unmatched to any gene: 4. The CDR3 runs to 15 residues.

With respect to this clone: This same CDR3 is encoded by further DNA sequences in the sample. The chain combines TRBV7-9 with TRBJ1-2; a weak D match, TRBD1 (6 bases). The CDR3 spans 13 residues. The germline V gene has CDR1 SEHNR and CDR2 FQNEAQ (reference sequence). Between the trimmed V and J ends, which lost 5 bases and 2 bases, there was a span of 9 bases. The CDR3 sequence: CASSRGQNYGYTF. CDR3 DNA: TGTGCCAGCAGCCGCGGACAGAACTATGGCTACACCTTC.

V gene TRBV6-5 combines with J gene TRBJ1-3; D gene unclear. Trimming pared 8 bases from V and 0 bases from J, leaving 11 bases between. This CDR3 is built from 14 residues. Germline-derived CDR1 and CDR2 are MNHEY and SVGAGI. The CDR3 DNA follows: TGTGCCAGCCGCCTGGAGCTCTCTGGAAACACCATATATTTT. The encoded protein is CASRLELSGNTIYF.

The DNA of the CDR3 is TGTGCCAGCAGCCCTCAGGGGGGTTGGGGCACAGATACGCAGTATTTT. This gives the protein CASSPQGGWGTDTQYF. This rearrangement joins TRBV11-2 to TRBJ2-3; possible D gene TRBD1, 7 bases. This CDR3 is 16 amino acids long. Trimming cost V 5 bases and J 1 base, with 16 bases left between them. Germline V CDR1 and CDR2: SGHAT, FQNNGV.

The chain has TRBV11-3 and TRBJ2-3; D is possibly TRBD1 (5 bases). The germline V gene encodes CDR1 SGHNT and CDR2 YENEEA. V was trimmed by 1 base and J by 2 bases, leaving 10 bases between them. The CDR3 extends over 15 amino acids. In DNA form, the CDR3 reads TGTGCCAGCAGCTTAGGTACAGGCTTCACAGATACGCAGTATTTT. Its translation is CASSLGTGFTDTQYF.

The gene calls are TRBV4-1 and TRBJ1-1; no firm D call. V lost 0 bases to trimming and J lost 2 bases, with 16 bases between them. Germline CDR1 is MGHRA and CDR2 is YSYEKL. The CDR3 has 17 residues. DNA for the CDR3: TGCGCCAGCAGCCAAGATGCAAGAGGGTGGAGAAACACTGAAGCTTTCTTT. Residues: CASSQDARGWRNTEAFF.

The genes are TRBV7-3 and TRBJ2-7, with 10 bases fitting TRBD1. J lost 5 bases, V lost 5 bases, and 9 bases had no gene match. CDR1 is SGHTA and CDR2 is FQGTGA in the germline V gene. This CDR3 contains 15 residues. The CDR3 nucleotides are TGTGCCAGCAGCCGATTTGCCGGGACAGGGGACGAGCAGTACTTC. Amino acid sequence: CASSRFAGTGDEQYF.

This chain connects TRBV14 to TRBJ1-1, with D perhaps TRBD1 (5 bases). Looked up from germline, CDR1 is SGHDN and CDR2 is FVKESK. The CDR3 has 17 residues. V dropped 1 base and J dropped 4 bases, with 19 bases sitting between them. The CDR3 region has the DNA TGTGCCAGCAGCCAAGTTGGCCAGGGCCTTCCAGGCACTGAAGCTTTCTTT. It encodes CASSQVGQGLPGTEAFF.

The J gene is TRBJ2-7, the V gene TRBV5-4; the match to TRBD1 covers 9 bases. The V segment lost 4 bases and the J segment 7 bases; nucleotides outside the gene matches: 6. CDR1 is SGHNT, CDR2 YYREEE, per germline (reference sequence). CDR3 size: 13 residues. The CDR3, as DNA: TGTGCCAGCAGCCAGGACAGGGGAAATGAGCAGTACTTC. Its translation: CASSQDRGNEQYF.

V usage is TRBV7-9 and J usage is TRBJ2-7, with TRBD1 matching over 9 bases. Germline V gene lookup returns CDR1 SEHNR and CDR2 FQNEAQ (reference sequence). The length of the CDR3 is 15 residues. Unmatched junction bases numbered 8, after V lost 5 bases and J lost 3 bases. This chain's CDR3 is CASSGRTGEGYEQYF. The CDR3 coding sequence is TGTGCCAGCAGCGGCCGGACAGGGGAGGGCTACGAGCAGTACTTC.

This chain connects TRBV29-1 to TRBJ1-3, with D unclear. The germline V and J ends were trimmed by 4 bases and 3 bases, with 10 bases remaining between them. The CDR3 runs to 13 residues. Germline lookup yields CDR1 SQVTM and CDR2 ANQGSEA. In DNA, the CDR3 is TGCAGCGTTGGGGCTACGAGTGGAAACACCATATATTTT. It translates to CSVGATSGNTIYF.

For this clone: One end of the junction is discordant with germline, which a read error may explain. The chain uses TRBV7-7 and TRBJ1-1, with D possibly being TRBD1 (5 bases). The CDR3 consists of 13 residues. Germline V CDR1 and CDR2: SSHAT, FNYEAQ (reference sequence). This chain's CDR3 is CASSLSGGTEAFF. The CDR3 nucleotides read TGTGCTAGCAGCTTATCCGGGGGCACTGAAGCTTTCTTT.

This chain joins TRBV6-4 and TRBJ2-6; no firm D call. Germline V gene sequence: CDR1 MRHNA, CDR2 SNTAGT. There are 14 residues in the CDR3. The V gene lost 7 bases and the J gene lost 0 bases, with 7 bases spanning the gap. The CDR3 DNA reads TGTGCCAGCAAAGACACCTCTGGGGCCAACGTCCTGACTTTC. The encoded protein is CASKDTSGANVLTF.